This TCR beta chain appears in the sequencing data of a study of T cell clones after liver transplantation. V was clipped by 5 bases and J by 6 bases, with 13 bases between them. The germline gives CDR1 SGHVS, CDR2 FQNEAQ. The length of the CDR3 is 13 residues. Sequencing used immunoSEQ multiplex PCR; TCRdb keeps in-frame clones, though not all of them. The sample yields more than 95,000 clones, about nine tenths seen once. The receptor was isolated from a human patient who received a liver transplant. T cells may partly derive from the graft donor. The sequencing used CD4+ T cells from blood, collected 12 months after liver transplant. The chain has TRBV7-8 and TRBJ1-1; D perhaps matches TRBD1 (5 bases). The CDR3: CASSPGSGAEAFF. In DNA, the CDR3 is TGTGCCAGCAGCCCAGGGTCGGGGGCTGAAGCTTTCTTT.